This T cell receptor beta chain was recorded in a study of blood T cell repertoires in COVID-19. Study overall: T cells, B-cell-depleted T cells, or PBMCs supplied cDNA or gDNA.

The germline gives CDR1 MDHEN, CDR2 SYDVKM. The CDR3 has 12 residues. Trimming took off 6 bases at V and 12 bases at J, with 15 bases between the two ends. Patients of the Seattle cohort, enrolled during active infection, were followed longitudinally. In the study's own analysis: By means of reference gene primer amplification, nucleated cell counts were estimated. The repertoire was sequenced with immunoSEQ multiplex PCR; TCRdb's copy has only in-frame clones and lacks some. The V and J calls and clone size were taken over from that table, and D and trimming were inferred from the DNA. There are roughly 250,000 clones in the sample; approximately 85% occur only once, and 0.75% to 0.95% lies in the top ten.

The specimen was peripheral blood. The chain has TRBV28 and TRBJ1-5; TRBD1 might be the D (5 bases). The clonotype originates from a human donor with COVID-19, enrolled during active disease. The donor label of this sample is uncertain. The CDR3 bases are TGTGCCAGCAGGGACGGTAAGGGGTACCAGCATTTT. Amino acids: CASRDGKGYQHF.